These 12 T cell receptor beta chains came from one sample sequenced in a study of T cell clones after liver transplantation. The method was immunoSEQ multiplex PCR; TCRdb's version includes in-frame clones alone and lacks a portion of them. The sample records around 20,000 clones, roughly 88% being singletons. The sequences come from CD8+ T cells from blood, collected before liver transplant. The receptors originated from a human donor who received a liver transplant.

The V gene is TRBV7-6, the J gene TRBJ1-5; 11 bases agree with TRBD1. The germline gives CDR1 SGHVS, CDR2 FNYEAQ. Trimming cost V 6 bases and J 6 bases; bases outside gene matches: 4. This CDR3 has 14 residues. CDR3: CASSAGTGGQPQHF. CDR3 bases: TGTGCCAGCAGTGCCGGGACAGGGGGTCAGCCCCAGCATTTT.

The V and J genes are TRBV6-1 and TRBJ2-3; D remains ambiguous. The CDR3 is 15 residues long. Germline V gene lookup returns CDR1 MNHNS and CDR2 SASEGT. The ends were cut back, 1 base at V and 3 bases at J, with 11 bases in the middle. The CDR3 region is CASSEGQTSTDTQYF. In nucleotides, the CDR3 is TGTGCCAGCAGTGAAGGTCAAACGAGTACAGATACGCAGTATTTT.

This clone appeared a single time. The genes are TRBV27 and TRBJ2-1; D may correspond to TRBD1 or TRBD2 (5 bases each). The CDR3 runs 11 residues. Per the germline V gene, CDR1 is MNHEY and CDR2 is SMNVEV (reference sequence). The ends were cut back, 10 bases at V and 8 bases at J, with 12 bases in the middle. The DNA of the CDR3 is TGTGCCACCTCCCCGGGGCATGAGCAGTTCTTC. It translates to CATSPGHEQFF.

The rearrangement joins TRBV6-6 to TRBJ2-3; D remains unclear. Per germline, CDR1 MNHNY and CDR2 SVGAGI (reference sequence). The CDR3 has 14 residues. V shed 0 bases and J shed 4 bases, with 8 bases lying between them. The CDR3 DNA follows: TGTGCCAGCAGTTACTCGAGTGGGGCAGATACGCAGTATTTT. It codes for CASSYSSGADTQYF.

Written as DNA, the CDR3 is TGTGCCAGCAGTTTCGGATCTTACACCGGGGAGCTGTTTTTT. This encodes CASSFGSYTGELFF. The rearrangement links TRBV6-6 to TRBJ2-2, with unresolved D. CDR1 is MNHNY and CDR2 is SVGAGI in the germline V gene (reference sequence). The CDR3 totals 14 residues. V was clipped by 4 bases and J by 3 bases, with 9 bases between them.

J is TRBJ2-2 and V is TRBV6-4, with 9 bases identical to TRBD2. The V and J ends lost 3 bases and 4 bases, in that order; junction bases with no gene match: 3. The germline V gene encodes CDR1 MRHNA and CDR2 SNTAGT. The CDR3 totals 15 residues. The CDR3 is CASSEAGGGTGELFF. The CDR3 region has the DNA TGTGCCAGCAGTGAAGCGGGAGGTGGCACCGGGGAGCTGTTTTTT.

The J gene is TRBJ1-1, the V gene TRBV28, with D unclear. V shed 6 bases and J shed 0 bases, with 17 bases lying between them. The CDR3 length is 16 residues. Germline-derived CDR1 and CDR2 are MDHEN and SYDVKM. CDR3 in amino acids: CASSSRRVRVNTEAFF. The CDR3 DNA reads TGTGCCAGCAGCTCACGACGGGTGAGGGTGAACACTGAAGCTTTCTTT.

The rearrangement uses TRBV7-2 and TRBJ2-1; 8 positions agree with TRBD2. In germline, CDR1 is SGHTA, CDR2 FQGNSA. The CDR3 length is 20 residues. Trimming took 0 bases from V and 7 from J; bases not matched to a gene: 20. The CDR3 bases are TGTGCCAGCAGCTTAGCCGCTAATACCGAACTAGCGGTTAGTGGGAATGAGCAGTTCTTC. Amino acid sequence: CASSLAANTELAVSGNEQFF.

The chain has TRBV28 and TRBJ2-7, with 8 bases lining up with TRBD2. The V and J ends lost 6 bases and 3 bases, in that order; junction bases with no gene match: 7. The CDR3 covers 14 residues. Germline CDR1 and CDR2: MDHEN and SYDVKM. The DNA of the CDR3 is TGTGCCAGCAGCGAGCTCGGGACTAGCTACGAGCAGTACTTC. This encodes CASSELGTSYEQYF.

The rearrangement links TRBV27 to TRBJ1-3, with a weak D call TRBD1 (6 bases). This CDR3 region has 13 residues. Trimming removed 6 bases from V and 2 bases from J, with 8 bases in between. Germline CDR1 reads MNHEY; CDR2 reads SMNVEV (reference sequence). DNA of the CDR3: TGTGCCAGCAGCCAGGGGACTGGAAACACCATATATTTT. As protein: CASSQGTGNTIYF.

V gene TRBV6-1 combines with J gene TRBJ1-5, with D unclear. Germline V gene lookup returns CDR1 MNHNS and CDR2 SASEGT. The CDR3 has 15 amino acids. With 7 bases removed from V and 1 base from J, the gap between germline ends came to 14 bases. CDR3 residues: CASTPPGGSNQPQHF. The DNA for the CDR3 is TGTGCCAGCACTCCCCCGGGAGGGAGCAATCAGCCCCAGCATTTT.

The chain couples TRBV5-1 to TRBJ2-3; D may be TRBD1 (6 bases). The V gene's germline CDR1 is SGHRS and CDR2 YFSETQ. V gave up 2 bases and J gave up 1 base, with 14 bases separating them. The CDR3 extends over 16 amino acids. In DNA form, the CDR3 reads TGCGCCAGCAGCTTTAACAGGGATGGAGGCACAGATACGCAGTATTTT. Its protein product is CASSFNRDGGTDTQYF.